The entry below gives a single T cell receptor beta chain sequence along with its context. Method: immunoSEQ multiplex PCR; TCRdb's copy keeps in-frame clones and lacks some. The table shows almost 85,000 clones, with approximately 97% occurring only once. This sample is drawn from a study of technical replicates of blood from a few donors. Germline CDR1 is SGHRS and CDR2 is YFSETQ. This CDR3 has 16 amino acids. Trimming shortened V by 0 bases and J by 6 bases, and 16 bases separated the two germline ends. The source is a human donor in good health. The sample comprised T cells isolated from PBMCs. This rearrangement joins TRBV5-1 to TRBJ2-1; D is undetermined. The DNA of the CDR3 is TGCGCCAGCAGCTTGGCCTTAAGACTGTTGAGCAATGAGCAGTTCTTC. Protein: CASSLALRLLSNEQFF.